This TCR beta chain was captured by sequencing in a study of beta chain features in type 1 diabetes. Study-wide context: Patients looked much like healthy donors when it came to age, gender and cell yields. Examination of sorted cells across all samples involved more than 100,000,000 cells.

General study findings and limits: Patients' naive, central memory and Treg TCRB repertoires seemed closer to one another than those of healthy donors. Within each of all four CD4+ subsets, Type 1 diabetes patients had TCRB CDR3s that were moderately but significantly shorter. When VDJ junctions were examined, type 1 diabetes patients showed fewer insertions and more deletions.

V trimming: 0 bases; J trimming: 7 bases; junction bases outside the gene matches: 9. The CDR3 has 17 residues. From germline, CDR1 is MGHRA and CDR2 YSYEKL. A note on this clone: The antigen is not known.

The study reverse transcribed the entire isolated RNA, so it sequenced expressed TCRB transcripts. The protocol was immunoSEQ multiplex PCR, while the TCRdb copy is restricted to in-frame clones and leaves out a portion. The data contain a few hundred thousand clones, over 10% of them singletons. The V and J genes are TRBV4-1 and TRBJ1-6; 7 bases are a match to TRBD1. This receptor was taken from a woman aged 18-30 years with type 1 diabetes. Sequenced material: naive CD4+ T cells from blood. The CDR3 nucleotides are TGCGCCAGCAGCCAAGATCCTGGGACAGAGGAAAATTCACCCCTCCACTTT. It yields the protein CASSQDPGTEENSPLHF.